This T cell receptor beta chain came from a study of shared clonotypes between healthy human individuals. About the study: A donor's plate count was three for CD4 naive and three for CD4 memory; CD8 naive had two and CD8 memory one.

V was pared by 0 bases and J by 6 bases, with 9 bases between. Germline V gene data show CDR1 as MNHEY and CDR2 as SVGAGI. CDR3 length: 13 amino acids. Regarding this clone: Its antigen is as yet unknown.

The repertoire was sequenced with immunoSEQ multiplex PCR; TCRdb's copy has only in-frame clones and lacks some. The table shows some 1,100,000 clones, with approximately 80% occurring only once. Study-level findings and limits: Expectations were that clonotype sharing among donors would be affected by sequencing depth.

This TCR came from a man between 18 and 35 years old in good health. Some clones in this sample may be carry-over from other donors' samples. The chain joins TRBV6-5 to TRBJ2-7; weak D call: TRBD2 (6 bases). Sequences were obtained from memory CD4+ T cells from PBMCs. Subset reported: CD45RA-negative fraction. The CDR3 nucleotides are TGTGCCAGCAGTTACTCGTCGGGACTCGAGCAGTACTTC. Translation: CASSYSSGLEQYF.